These 17 T cell receptor beta chains were all obtained from the same sample, sequenced in a study of lymphopenia after photon versus proton radiotherapy (dated by TCRdb to the late 2010s). Libraries were built with the immunoSEQ multiplex PCR assay. This immuneACCESS table, as held by TCRdb, lists in-frame sequences with V and J called but not all clones. Of the missing ones, under half trace to an unresolved V gene in checked studies; the others have no known cause. The sample has some 27,000 clones on record, around 85% of them singletons. The top ten constitute approximately 29% of the sample. The sequences come from peripheral blood, collected from a patient treated with photon-based radiotherapy. Receptor source: a man aged 45 to 65 with gastric cancer.

J is TRBJ2-5 and V is TRBV7-2; D possibly uses TRBD1 or TRBD2 (6 bases each). The CDR3 totals 16 residues. CDR1 and CDR2 (germline): SGHTA, FQGNSA. V lost 0 bases to trimming and J lost 2 bases, with 13 bases between them. The CDR3 reads CASSLAPGGGQETQYF. The CDR3 DNA reads TGTGCCAGCAGCTTAGCCCCCGGGGGCGGTCAAGAGACCCAGTACTTC.

The chain has TRBV18 and TRBJ1-2; TRBD1 matches at 7 bases. The V segment lost 2 bases and the J segment 5 bases; nucleotides outside the gene matches: 5. Germline values: CDR1 KGHSH, CDR2 LQKENI. The length of the CDR3 is 14 residues. CDR3 DNA sequence: TGTGCCAGCTCACCAGAGACAGGGTCATATGGCTACACCTTC. Amino acid sequence: CASSPETGSYGYTF.

This clone was seen a handful of times. This chain joins TRBV6-5 and TRBJ1-3; D is unresolved. V was clipped by 10 bases and J by 0 bases, with 7 bases between them. Looked up from germline, CDR1 is MNHEY and CDR2 is SVGAGI. The CDR3 loop spans 12 amino acids. The CDR3 spells CATQSSGNTIYF. The CDR3 DNA reads TGTGCCACTCAGAGCTCTGGAAACACCATATATTTT.

The V call is TRBV9, the J call TRBJ2-7; 7 bases fit TRBD1. Per germline, CDR1 SGDLS and CDR2 YYNGEE. This CDR3 contains 14 residues. V lost 0 bases, J lost 4 bases, and 4 bases stayed unmatched. As DNA, the CDR3 is TGTGCCAGCAGCGTAGGGACAGGCCTATACGAGCAGTACTTC. As protein: CASSVGTGLYEQYF.

The chain uses TRBV19 and TRBJ1-5; D perhaps matches TRBD1 (5 bases). CDR3 size: 15 residues. V lost 5 bases and J lost 1, with 12 bases in between. The germline CDR1 and CDR2 sequences are LNHDA and SQIVND (reference sequence). The CDR3 loop is CASSPDSNSNQPQHF. In nucleotides, the CDR3 is TGTGCCAGTAGTCCCGACAGTAACAGCAATCAGCCCCAGCATTTT.

The chain joins TRBV19 to TRBJ1-2, with a possible D match to TRBD1 (5 bases). Germline CDR1 LNHDA, CDR2 SQIVND (reference sequence). This CDR3 is built from 14 residues. V was cut by 5 bases and J by 7 bases, with 17 bases left in between. The CDR3 DNA follows: TGTGCCAGTAGTTTGTCAGGTGGGACGGGTGGCTACACCTTC. Encoded protein: CASSLSGGTGGYTF. Full variable domain (missing parts from reference TRBV19 and TRBJ1-2): DGGITQSPKYLFRKEGQNVTLSCEQNLNHDAMYWYRQDPGQGLRLIYYSQIVNDFQKGDIAEGYSVSREKKESFPLTVTSAQKNPTAFYLCASSLSGGTGGYTFGSGTRLTVV.

The chain is built from TRBV19 and TRBJ2-2; 9 positions match TRBD1. CDR3 length: 17 amino acids. The V segment lost 1 base and the J segment 5 bases; nucleotides outside the gene matches: 8. Germline CDR1 and CDR2: LNHDA and SQIVND (reference sequence). In DNA, the CDR3 is TGTGCCAGTAGTATAGTTCGGACAGGGGAACGAACCGGGGAGCTGTTTTTT. Its protein is CASSIVRTGERTGELFF.

This rearrangement joins TRBV6-6 to TRBJ1-2; TRBD1 matches at 7 bases. Germline V gives CDR1 MNHNY, CDR2 SVGAGI (reference sequence). The V segment lost 0 bases and the J segment 4 bases; nucleotides outside the gene matches: 2. The CDR3 loop spans 14 amino acids. The DNA for the CDR3 is TGTGCCAGCAGTTACTCCGGGACAGCCTATGGCTACACCTTC. This codes for CASSYSGTAYGYTF.

This clone showed up just a few times. CDR3 in DNA: TGTGCCAGCAGCTCTACAGGTGTTTCACCCCTCCACTTT. Amino acid sequence: CASSSTGVSPLHF. The chain carries TRBV5-6 and TRBJ1-6; D possibly corresponds to TRBD1 (5 bases). CDR3 length: 13 amino acids. Trimming removed 3 bases at V and 9 bases at J, with 10 bases between. The germline gives CDR1 SGHDT, CDR2 YYEEEE. The complete variable domain, with remaining parts taken from reference TRBV5-6 and TRBJ1-6, reads DAGVTQSPTHLIKTRGQQVTLRCSPKSGHDTVSWYQQALGQGPQFIFQYYEEEERQRGNFPDRFSGHQFPNYSSELNVNALLLGDSALYLCASSSTGVSPLHFGNGTRLTVT.

The chain links TRBV15 to TRBJ1-5; D is perhaps TRBD1 (5 bases). In germline, CDR1 is LNHNV, CDR2 YYDKDF (reference sequence). This CDR3 spans 15 amino acids. The V and J ends lost 3 bases and 1 base respectively, with 10 bases between them. The CDR3 loop is CATSRIAGSNQPQHF. CDR3 sequence (DNA): TGTGCCACCAGCAGGATCGCAGGGAGCAATCAGCCCCAGCATTTT.

This chain uses TRBV5-1 with TRBJ1-2; D is perhaps TRBD1 (6 bases). The CDR3 has 14 amino acids. Per the germline V gene, CDR1 is SGHRS and CDR2 is YFSETQ. V dropped 4 bases and J dropped 8 bases, with 18 bases sitting between them. CDR3 coding DNA: TGCGCCAGCAGCCGGACTGGACAGCAGAGGGGCTACACCTTC. Residues: CASSRTGQQRGYTF.

This clone was counted between two and nine times. V and J are TRBV10-1 and TRBJ1-1; D is undetermined. Germline-derived CDR1 and CDR2 are WNHNN and SYGVQD (reference sequence). This CDR3 is built from 11 residues. V was trimmed by 4 bases and J by 7 bases, leaving 7 bases between them. CDR3 in amino acids: CASSGDGEAFF. The CDR3 DNA is TGCGCCAGCAGTGGTGACGGTGAAGCTTTCTTT.

The chain carries TRBV21-1 and TRBJ2-7; no DNA check was done on the table's D call, TRBD1. TRBV21-1 is a documented pseudogene. The CDR3 is made up of 15 amino acids. The CDR3 spells CASSKGTEEGNEQYV. Written as DNA, the CDR3 is TGTGCCAGCAGCAAAGGGACAGAAGAAGGAAACGAGCAGTACGTC.

This sequence joins TRBV5-1 and TRBJ2-2; no reliable D call. V dropped 6 bases and J dropped 1 base, with 10 bases sitting between them. This CDR3 comprises 14 residues. Germline V gene lookup returns CDR1 SGHRS and CDR2 YFSETQ. The CDR3 nucleotides read TGCGCCAGCAATCTATGGGAGAACACCGGGGAGCTGTTTTTT. Protein sequence: CASNLWENTGELFF.

CDR3 sequence reads: CASSRDPSADTQYF. CDR3 sequence (DNA): TGTGCCAGCAGTAGGGACCCCTCGGCAGATACGCAGTATTTT. The chain recombines TRBV2 with TRBJ2-3, with D perhaps matching TRBD1 or TRBD2 (5 bases each). Deletions cut 5 bases from V and 4 bases from J, with 13 bases between. The CDR3 spans 14 residues. In germline, CDR1 is SNHLY, CDR2 FYNNEI.

The V and J genes are TRBV9 and TRBJ2-5; D is ambiguous. The CDR3 covers 14 residues. CDR1 and CDR2 from the germline V gene are SGDLS and YYNGEE. V was pared by 6 bases and J by 1 base, with 13 bases between. The CDR3 sequence: CASKKIVSQETQYF. The CDR3 DNA reads TGTGCCAGCAAAAAGATCGTGTCCCAAGAGACCCAGTACTTC.

The V and J genes are TRBV19 and TRBJ2-2, with 7 positions matching TRBD1. The germline V gene encodes CDR1 LNHDA and CDR2 SQIVND (reference sequence). The CDR3 is 13 residues long. The V and J ends lost 4 bases and 7 bases, in that order; junction bases with no gene match: 3. Here the CDR3 DNA reads TGTGCCAGTAGTAAGGGGGCGAACGGGGAGCTGTTTTTT. This translates into CASSKGANGELFF.